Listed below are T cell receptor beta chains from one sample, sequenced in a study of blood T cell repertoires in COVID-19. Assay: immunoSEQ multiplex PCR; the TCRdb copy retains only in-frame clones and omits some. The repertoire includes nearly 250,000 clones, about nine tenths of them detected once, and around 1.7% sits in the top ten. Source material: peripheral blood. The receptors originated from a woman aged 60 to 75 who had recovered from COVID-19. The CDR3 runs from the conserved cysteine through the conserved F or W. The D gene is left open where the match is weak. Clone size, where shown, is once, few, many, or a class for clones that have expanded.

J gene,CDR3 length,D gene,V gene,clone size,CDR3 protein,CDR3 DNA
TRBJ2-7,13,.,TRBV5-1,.,CASSLDYRYEQYF,TGCGCCAGCAGCCTTGATTATCGGTACGAGCAGTACTTC
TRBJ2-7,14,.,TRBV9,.,CASSLWDIPYEQYF,TGTGCCAGCAGCCTGTGGGACATACCCTACGAGCAGTACTTC
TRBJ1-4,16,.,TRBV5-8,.,CASSFYQNQGNEKLFF,TGTGCCAGCAGCTTCTACCAAAACCAGGGGAATGAAAAACTGTTTTTT
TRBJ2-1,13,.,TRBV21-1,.,CASSNGPGVRRFF,TGTGCCAGCAGCAATGGGCCGGGGGTTCGTCGGTTCTTC
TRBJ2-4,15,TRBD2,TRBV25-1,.,CASSDAGGPGDIQYF,TGTGCCAGCAGTGACGCGGGGGGGCCAGGGGACATTCAGTACTTC
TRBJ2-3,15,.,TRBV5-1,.,CASSLDSPSTDTQYF,TGCGCCAGCAGCTTGGACAGTCCGAGCACAGATACGCAGTATTTT
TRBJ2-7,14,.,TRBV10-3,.,CAIRTGKRNYEQYF,TGTGCCATCAGAACGGGGAAACGAAACTACGAGCAGTACTTC
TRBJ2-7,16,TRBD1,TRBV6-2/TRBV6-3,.,CASSYVTRGNTYEQYF,TGTGCCAGCAGTTACGTAACCAGGGGGAACACCTACGAGCAGTACTTC
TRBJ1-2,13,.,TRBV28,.,CASLDRSDYGYTF,TGTGCCAGTCTCGATCGTTCGGACTATGGCTACACCTTC
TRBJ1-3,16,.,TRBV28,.,CASSSGAGNPGNTIYF,TGTGCCAGCAGTAGTGGGGCGGGGAACCCTGGAAACACCATATATTTT
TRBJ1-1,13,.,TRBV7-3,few,CASSLNKNTEAFF,TGTGCCAGCAGCTTAAACAAGAACACTGAAGCTTTCTTT
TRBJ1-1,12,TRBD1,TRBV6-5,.,CASSQPGGEAFF,TGTGCCAGCAGCCAGCCAGGGGGTGAAGCTTTCTTT
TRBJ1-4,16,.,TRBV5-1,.,CASSLAPTGTNEKLFF,TGCGCCAGCAGCTTGGCCCCCACAGGGACTAATGAAAAACTGTTTTTT
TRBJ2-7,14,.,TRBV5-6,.,CASSLISGPAEQYF,TGTGCCAGCAGCTTGATATCAGGGCCGGCCGAGCAGTACTTC
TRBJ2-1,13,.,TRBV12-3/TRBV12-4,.,CASSRGLHNEQFF,TGTGCCAGCAGTCGGGGACTCCACAATGAGCAGTTCTTC
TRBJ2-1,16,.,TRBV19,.,CASSQIASSSYNEQFF,TGTGCCAGTAGTCAAATAGCGTCAAGCTCCTACAATGAGCAGTTCTTC
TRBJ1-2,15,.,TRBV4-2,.,CASSQDTYLVYGYTF,TGTGCCAGCAGCCAAGATACTTACCTAGTCTATGGCTACACCTTC
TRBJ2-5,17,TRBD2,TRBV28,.,CASSSVGGVPLQETQYF,TGTGCCAGCAGTTCCGTCGGGGGGGTCCCCCTCCAAGAGACCCAGTACTTC
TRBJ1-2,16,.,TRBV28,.,CASSPPGGRINYGYTF,TGTGCCAGCAGTCCGCCAGGAGGGAGAATAAACTATGGCTACACCTTC
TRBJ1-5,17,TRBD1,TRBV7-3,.,CASSSLWTGGFNQPQHF,TGTGCCAGCAGCTCGCTATGGACAGGGGGTTTCAATCAGCCCCAGCATTTT
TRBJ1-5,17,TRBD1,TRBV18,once,CASSPNPRTGSNQPQHF,TGTGCCAGCTCACCGAACCCGCGGACAGGGAGCAATCAGCCCCAGCATTTT
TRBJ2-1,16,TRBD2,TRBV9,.,CASSPVDGGFYNEQFF,TGTGCCAGCAGCCCCGTAGACGGGGGGTTCTACAATGAGCAGTTCTTC
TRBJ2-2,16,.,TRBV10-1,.,CASSEPRDRKTGELFF,TGCGCCAGCAGTGAGCCCCGTGACAGGAAAACCGGGGAGCTGTTTTTT
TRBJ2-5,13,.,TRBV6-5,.,CASRTGGQETQYF,TGTGCCAGCAGGACCGGGGGTCAGGAGACCCAGTACTTC
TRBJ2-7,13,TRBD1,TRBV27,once,CASSPGQGYEQYF,TGTGCCAGCAGTCCTGGACAGGGGTACGAGCAGTACTTC
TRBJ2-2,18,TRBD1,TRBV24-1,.,CATSDFYSGTGYTGELFF,TGTGCCACCAGTGATTTCTATTCCGGGACAGGGTACACCGGGGAGCTGTTTTTT
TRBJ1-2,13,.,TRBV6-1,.,CASSEAGQDGYTF,TGTGCCAGCAGTGAAGCAGGCCAGGATGGCTACACCTTC
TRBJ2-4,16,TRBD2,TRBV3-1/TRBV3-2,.,CASSQMVGGDGDIQYF,TGTGCCAGCAGCCAGATGGTCGGGGGGGACGGTGACATTCAGTACTTC
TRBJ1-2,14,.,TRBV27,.,CASSPRRGARGYTF,TGTGCCAGCAGTCCTAGGCGGGGGGCGCGGGGCTACACCTTC
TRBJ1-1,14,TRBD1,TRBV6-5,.,CASSSPGQGTEAFF,TGTGCCAGCAGTTCTCCGGGACAGGGGACTGAAGCTTTCTTT
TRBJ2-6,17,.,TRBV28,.,CASTSSWGGSGANVLTF,TGTGCCAGCACCTCCTCGTGGGGAGGCTCTGGGGCCAACGTCCTGACTTTC
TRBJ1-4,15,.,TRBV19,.,CASRNPGDANEKLFF,TGTGCCAGTAGGAACCCGGGGGATGCTAATGAAAAACTGTTTTTT
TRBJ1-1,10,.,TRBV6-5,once,CAIEQAEAFF,TGTGCCATCGAGCAGGCTGAAGCTTTCTTT
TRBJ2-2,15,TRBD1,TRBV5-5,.,CASSFRQGGTGELFF,TGTGCCAGCAGCTTTCGACAGGGGGGGACCGGGGAGCTGTTTTTT
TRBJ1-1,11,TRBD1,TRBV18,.,CASSEGQGAFF,TGTGCCAGCTCCGAAGGACAGGGAGCTTTCTTT
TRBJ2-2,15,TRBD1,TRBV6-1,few,CASSDPPGQAGELFF,TGTGCCAGCAGTGACCCCCCCGGACAGGCCGGGGAGCTGTTTTTT
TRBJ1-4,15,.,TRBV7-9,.,CASSLAGSSGEKLFF,TGTGCCAGCAGCTTAGCCGGATCCTCAGGAGAAAAACTGTTTTTT
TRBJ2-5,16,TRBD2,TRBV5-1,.,CASSKRTSGGGETQYF,TGCGCCAGCAGCAAACGCACTAGCGGGGGGGGAGAGACCCAGTACTTC
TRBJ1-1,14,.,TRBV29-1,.,CSAASQGRDTEAFF,TGCAGCGCGGCAAGTCAGGGGCGGGACACTGAAGCTTTCTTT
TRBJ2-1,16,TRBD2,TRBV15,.,CATSRASSGDYNEQFF,TGTGCCACCAGCAGAGCTTCTAGCGGGGACTACAATGAGCAGTTCTTC
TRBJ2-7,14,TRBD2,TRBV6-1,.,CASLLSGGTYEQYF,TGTGCCAGCTTACTGAGCGGGGGAACCTACGAGCAGTACTTC
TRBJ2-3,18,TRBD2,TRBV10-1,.,CASSERGLAGADTDTQYF,TGCGCCAGCAGTGAGAGGGGTCTAGCGGGGGCCGACACAGATACGCAGTATTTT
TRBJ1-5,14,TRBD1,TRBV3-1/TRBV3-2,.,CASSNRGFNQPQHF,TGTGCCAGCAGCAACAGGGGGTTCAATCAGCCCCAGCATTTT
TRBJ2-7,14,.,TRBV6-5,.,CASSLFSNRYEQYF,TGTGCCAGCAGTTTATTCAGTAACCGCTACGAGCAGTACTTC
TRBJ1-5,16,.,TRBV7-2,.,CASSLARRGGNQPQHF,TGTGCCAGCAGCTTAGCGCGCAGGGGTGGCAATCAGCCCCAGCATTTT
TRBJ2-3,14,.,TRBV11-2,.,CASSLGIESYTQYF,TGTGCCAGCAGCTTAGGAATCGAGAGTTATACGCAGTATTTT
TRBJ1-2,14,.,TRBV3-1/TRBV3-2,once,CASSQVALNYGYTF,TGTGCCAGCAGCCAAGTCGCGCTTAACTATGGCTACACCTTC
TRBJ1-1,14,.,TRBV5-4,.,CASSLPGKNTEAFF,TGTGCCAGCAGCTTGCCAGGGAAGAACACTGAAGCTTTCTTT
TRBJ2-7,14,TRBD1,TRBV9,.,CASSSGQGAYEQYF,TGTGCCAGCAGCTCGGGACAGGGGGCCTACGAGCAGTACTTC
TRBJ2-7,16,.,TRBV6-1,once,CASSDAGLITSYEQYF,TGTGCCAGCAGTGATGCGGGGCTAATCACGTCCTACGAGCAGTACTTC
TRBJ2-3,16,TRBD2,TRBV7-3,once,CASSLQTSGGRDTQYF,TGTGCCAGCAGCTTGCAGACTAGCGGGGGGCGAGATACGCAGTATTTT
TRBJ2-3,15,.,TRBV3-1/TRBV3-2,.,CASSRAGSQSDTQYF,TGTGCCAGCAGCCGCGCCGGGAGCCAGTCAGATACGCAGTATTTT
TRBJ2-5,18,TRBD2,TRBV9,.,CASSRTGLAGGIQETQYF,TGTGCCAGCAGCCGGACGGGACTAGCGGGGGGAATACAAGAGACCCAGTACTTC
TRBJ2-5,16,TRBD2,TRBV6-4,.,CASSDLAGGPEETQYF,TGTGCCAGCAGTGACCTAGCGGGGGGGCCGGAAGAGACCCAGTACTTC
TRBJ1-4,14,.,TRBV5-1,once,CASQDGGANEKLFF,TGCGCCAGCCAGGACGGCGGGGCTAATGAAAAACTGTTTTTT
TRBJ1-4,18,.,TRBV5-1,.,CASSWAGRMSFANEKLFF,TGCGCCAGCAGCTGGGCGGGGAGAATGTCGTTTGCTAATGAAAAACTGTTTTTT
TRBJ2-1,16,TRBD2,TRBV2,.,CASSEDRGGAGYEQFF,TGTGCCAGCAGTGAAGATCGCGGGGGGGCTGGCTATGAGCAGTTCTTC
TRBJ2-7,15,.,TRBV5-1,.,CASSPTGGSSYEQYF,TGCGCCAGCAGCCCTACAGGCGGTAGCTCCTACGAGCAGTACTTC
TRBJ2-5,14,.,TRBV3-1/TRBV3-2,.,CASATWTDQETQYF,TGTGCCAGCGCGACCTGGACAGACCAAGAGACCCAGTACTTC
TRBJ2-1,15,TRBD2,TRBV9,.,CASSVDVLGSGGKVF,TGTGCCAGCAGCGTGGACGTCCTAGGGAGCGGGGGGAAAGTCTTC